This TCR beta chain was observed in a study of T-cell reconstitution after alpha-beta-depleted transplantation in children. The V gene lost 4 bases and the J gene lost 10 bases, with 21 bases spanning the gap. The CDR3 runs 15 residues. Germline loops: CDR1 SGHRS, CDR2 YFSETQ. Using unique molecular identifiers, the investigators prepared the TCRbeta library. TCRdb recomputed calls from the PCR reads with MiXCR, one row per CDR3 protein. The table shows approximately 510,000 distinct CDR3 sequences, with 15% to 20% occurring only once. The V call is TRBV5-1, the J call TRBJ2-1, with D possibly TRBD2 on 6 matching bases. The input for sequencing was PBMCs from the stem cell graft donor, taken from the stem cell graft. The TCR sequence derives from a human donor who donated a stem cell graft to a child with acute lymphoblastic leukemia. DNA of the CDR3: TGCGCCAGCAGCCCCCGGGACTTACCTCGTGGGGAGCAGTTCTTC. It specifies CASSPRDLPRGEQFF. The complete variable domain, with remaining parts taken from reference TRBV5-1 and TRBJ2-1, reads KAGVTQTPRYLIKTRGQQVTLSCSPISGHRSVSWYQQTPGQGLQFLFEYFSETQRNKGNFPGRFSGRQFSNSRSEMNVSTLELGDSALYLCASSPRDLPRGEQFFGPGTRLTVL.